This TCR beta chain was recovered during a study of Graves' ophthalmopathy and Graves' hyperthyroidism. This clonotype occurred many times. The CDR3 sequence is 17 residues long. Germline lookup yields CDR1 ENHRY and CDR2 SYGVKD. V lost 5 bases, J lost 3 bases, and 10 bases stayed unmatched. As the template, RNA transcripts were used to amplify TCR beta CDR3 regions. Scientists carried out first-round RT-PCR using HTBI primers and then a second-round multiplex PCR. TCRdb re-called the multiplex PCR reads with MiXCR, one entry per CDR3 protein. The top ten hold about 46% of the sample, which has over 11,000 distinct CDR3 sequences, 50% seen once.

This clonotype was obtained from a woman in her 30s with Graves' ophthalmopathy. Sequencing input: peripheral blood. The rearrangement joins TRBV10-3 to TRBJ1-4, with 9 bases that match TRBD1. This chain's CDR3 is CAISNNRGRVPNEKLFF. The CDR3 DNA reads TGTGCCATCAGTAACAACAGGGGGCGCGTACCTAATGAAAAACTGTTTTTT.